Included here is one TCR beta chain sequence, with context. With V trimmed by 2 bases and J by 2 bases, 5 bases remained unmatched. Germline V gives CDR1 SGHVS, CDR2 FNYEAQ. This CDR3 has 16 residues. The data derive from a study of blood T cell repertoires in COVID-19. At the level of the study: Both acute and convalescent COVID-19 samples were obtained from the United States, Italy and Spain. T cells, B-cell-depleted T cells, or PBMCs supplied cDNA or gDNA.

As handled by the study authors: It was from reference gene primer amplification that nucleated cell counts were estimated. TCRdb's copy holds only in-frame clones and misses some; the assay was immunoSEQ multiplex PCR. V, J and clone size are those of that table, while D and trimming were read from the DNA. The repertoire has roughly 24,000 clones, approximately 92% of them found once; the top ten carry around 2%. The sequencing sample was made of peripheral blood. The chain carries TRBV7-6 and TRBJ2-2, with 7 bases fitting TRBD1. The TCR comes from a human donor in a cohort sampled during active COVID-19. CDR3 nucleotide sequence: TGTGCCAGCAGCTTATTTCCAGGGGGTAACACCGGGGAGCTGTTTTTT. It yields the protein CASSLFPGGNTGELFF.